The 32 T cell receptor beta chains listed next were all sequenced from one sample in a study of T cells in Graves' hyperthyroidism and ophthalmopathy (dated by TCRdb to between 2019 and 2020). The library was prepared using multiplex PCR. TCRdb lists the instrument as Illumina HiSeq 2000. The TCR beta CDR3 regions were amplified from RNA transcripts. The first round of RT-PCR for the TCR CDR3 was performed with the HTBI primer set and the Qiagen OneStep RT-PCR kit. The public reads were reanalyzed by TCRdb: fastp trimming at Q25, MiXCR alignment, in-frame beta chains only. Entries that share a CDR3 protein sequence are merged under the most common genes and DNA. The sample table records 300,000 to 450,000 distinct CDR3 sequences; 25% of these occur just once. The biggest ten clones account for 73% of the sample. Material for sequencing was blood. The origin of the receptors is a man in his fifties or sixties with Graves' hyperthyroidism.

The gene calls are TRBV25-1 and TRBJ2-7, with a tentative D call TRBD1 (6 bases). The V end lost 5 bases, the J end lost 4 bases, and 9 bases lay between the germline ends. The CDR3 extends over 12 amino acids. Germline values: CDR1 MGHDK, CDR2 SYGVNS. The CDR3 DNA is TGTGCCAGCAGTCGGGACATTTACGAGCAGTACTTC. This translates into CASSRDIYEQYF.

There are a few counts of this clonotype. The V and J genes are TRBV7-9 and TRBJ2-7, with D tentatively TRBD2 (5 bases). Looked up from germline, CDR1 is SEHNR and CDR2 is FQNEAQ (reference sequence). The CDR3 totals 16 residues. V lost 0 bases and J 1 base, leaving 13 bases between the germline ends. As DNA, the CDR3 is TGTGCCAGCAGCTTAGCCGAGGGCGAAAGGTCCTACGAGCAGTACTTC. Translated: CASSLAEGERSYEQYF.

This clonotype was seen a handful of times. The chain joins TRBV3-1 to TRBJ1-2; D gene unclear. The CDR3 covers 16 residues. V was clipped by 0 bases and J by 1 base, with 12 bases between them. The germline V gene has CDR1 LGHDT and CDR2 YNNKEL (reference sequence). The CDR3 here is CASSQDRTRLNYGYTF. The CDR3, as DNA: TGTGCCAGCAGCCAAGATCGCACACGACTTAACTATGGCTACACCTTC.

This clonotype was seen many times. The chain joins TRBV3-1 to TRBJ2-7; D uncertain. CDR3 length: 15 residues. V was cut by 0 bases and J by 2 bases, with 11 bases left in between. Germline CDR1 LGHDT, CDR2 YNNKEL (reference sequence). The CDR3 reads CASSQEWVGAYEQYF. The CDR3 DNA is TGTGCCAGCAGCCAAGAGTGGGTAGGCGCCTACGAGCAGTACTTC.

V is TRBV27 and J is TRBJ2-3; 8 nucleotides align to TRBD2. The CDR3 totals 14 residues. Germline assignment: CDR1 MNHEY and CDR2 SMNVEV (reference sequence). After removal of 6 bases from V and 2 bases from J, the junction contained 4 bases not matched to a gene. CDR3 in amino acids: CASSLTSVTDTQYF. The CDR3, as DNA: TGTGCCAGCAGCTTGACTAGCGTCACAGATACGCAGTATTTT.

This clonotype has only a few counts. The V call is TRBV6-2 or TRBV6-3, the J call TRBJ2-7; a weak D match, TRBD1 (6 bases). From germline, CDR1 is MNHEY and CDR2 SVGEGT. The CDR3 spans 12 residues. V was trimmed by 10 bases and J by 7 bases, leaving 17 bases between them. In DNA form, the CDR3 reads TGTGCCACCCAAACAGGGCCCCGGGAGCAGTACTTC. Translation: CATQTGPREQYF.

V gene TRBV27 combines with J gene TRBJ1-6; the D is unclear. Trimming pared 0 bases from V and 8 bases from J, leaving 11 bases between. CDR3 size: 15 residues. The V gene's germline CDR1 is MNHEY and CDR2 SMNVEV (reference sequence). In DNA form, the CDR3 reads TGTGCCAGCAGTTTATCTTGGGTCCGGGATTCACCCCTCCACTTT. It codes for CASSLSWVRDSPLHF.

This clonotype came up a few times. V and J are TRBV2 and TRBJ1-2; no definite D call. Germline values: CDR1 SNHLY, CDR2 FYNNEI. V was shortened by 6 bases and J by 2 bases, with 10 bases between the two germline ends. The CDR3 is 13 amino acids. CDR3 region: CASSVQGNYGYTF. Written as DNA, the CDR3 is TGTGCCAGCAGCGTTCAAGGGAACTATGGCTACACCTTC.

This clonotype has at least ten counts. CDR3 DNA sequence: TGTGCCAGCAGCAGGACAGTTCAAGAGACCCAGTACTTC. Translated: CASSRTVQETQYF. V usage is TRBV27 and J usage is TRBJ2-5, with D perhaps TRBD1 (6 bases). Germline V gene data show CDR1 as MNHEY and CDR2 as SMNVEV (reference sequence). The V end was cut by 6 bases, the J end by 2 bases, with 10 bases between. There are 13 residues in the CDR3.

This clonotype occurred many times. The chain is built from TRBV2 and TRBJ2-1; no clear D. The CDR3 has 13 amino acids. Germline loops: CDR1 SNHLY, CDR2 FYNNEI. V lost 6 bases and J 4 bases, leaving 10 bases between the germline ends. The CDR3 region has the DNA TGTGCCAGCAGGGGCGACTCGTACAATGAGCAGTTCTTC. Translation: CASRGDSYNEQFF.

The V gene is TRBV20-1, the J gene TRBJ2-7; tentatively, D is TRBD2 (6 bases). Germline CDR1 reads DFQATT; CDR2 reads SNEGSKA (reference sequence). Deletions cut 6 bases from V and 0 bases from J, with 12 bases between. The CDR3 runs to 13 residues. The CDR3 DNA sequence: TGCAGTGCAGGGGAGGACAACTCCTACGAGCAGTACTTC. It encodes CSAGEDNSYEQYF.

The chain is built from TRBV6-5 and TRBJ2-1; D might be TRBD1 or TRBD2, each matching 5 bases. This CDR3 has 11 amino acids. Germline CDR1 MNHEY, CDR2 SVGAGI. V gave up 4 bases and J gave up 10 bases, with 8 bases separating them. CDR3 protein: CASSFGTEQFF. The CDR3 DNA reads as TGTGCCAGCAGTTTTGGGACCGAGCAGTTCTTC.

This clonotype has just a few counts. The rearrangement joins TRBV20-1 to TRBJ1-2; D is unclear. Trimming removed 3 bases at V and 4 bases at J, with 9 bases between. The CDR3 extends over 12 amino acids. Looked up from germline, CDR1 is DFQATT and CDR2 is SNEGSKA (reference sequence). The CDR3 coding sequence is TGCAGTGCTAGCGGGGAGGGCTATGGCTACACCTTC. Translation: CSASGEGYGYTF.

This clonotype was observed a handful of times. This sequence joins TRBV12-3 or TRBV12-4 and TRBJ2-2, with D uncertain. The CDR3 sequence is 14 residues long. The V gene lost 3 bases and the J gene lost 0 bases, with 5 bases spanning the gap. The CDR3 sequence: CASSFLANTGELFF. In DNA form, the CDR3 reads TGTGCCAGCAGTTTCCTTGCGAACACCGGGGAGCTGTTTTTT.

This clonotype was observed many times. V usage is TRBV2 and J usage is TRBJ2-3, with D possibly matching TRBD1 (6 bases). V lost 4 bases to trimming and J lost 0 bases, with 11 bases between them. This CDR3 has 15 residues. The V gene's germline CDR1 is SNHLY and CDR2 FYNNEI. The CDR3 reads CASSGRGMSTDTQYF. The CDR3 region has the DNA TGTGCCAGCAGTGGAAGGGGGATGAGCACAGATACGCAGTATTTT.

The sample holds a few counts of this clonotype. V and J are TRBV10-3 and TRBJ2-5; no reliable D call. Germline-derived CDR1 and CDR2 are ENHRY and SYGVKD. This CDR3 spans 15 amino acids. Between the trimmed V and J ends, which lost 4 bases and 4 bases, there was a span of 16 bases. CDR3: CAISGVQGWGETQYF. The DNA for the CDR3 is TGTGCCATCAGTGGAGTTCAAGGATGGGGAGAGACCCAGTACTTC.

This clonotype was detected many times. The gene calls are TRBV12-3 or TRBV12-4 and TRBJ2-1, with 8 bases aligning to TRBD2. V dropped 6 bases and J dropped 3; count of bases not matched to a gene: 7. The CDR3 is 15 residues long. The CDR3 nucleotides are TGTGCCAGCAGCCCAACTAGCGGATACTACAATGAGCAGTTCTTC. Its protein product is CASSPTSGYYNEQFF.

This clonotype occurred many times. The rearrangement joins TRBV5-1 to TRBJ2-7, with no clear D. V lost 1 base, J lost 3 bases, and 8 bases lay in between. CDR3 length equals 13 residues. Germline V gene lookup returns CDR1 SGHRS and CDR2 YFSETQ. CDR3 sequence: CASSLLGDYEQYF. DNA for the CDR3: TGCGCCAGCAGCTTGCTCGGTGACTACGAGCAGTACTTC. Supplemented by reference TRBV5-1 and TRBJ2-7, the full variable domain reads KAGVTQTPRYLIKTRGQQVTLSCSPISGHRSVSWYQQTPGQGLQFLFEYFSETQRNKGNFPGRFSGRQFSNSRSEMNVSTLELGDSALYLCASSLLGDYEQYFGPGTRLTVT.

This sequence joins TRBV2 and TRBJ2-7, with 10 bases that match TRBD1. The V segment lost 7 bases and the J segment 2 bases; nucleotides outside the gene matches: 17. Germline assignment: CDR1 SNHLY and CDR2 FYNNEI. This CDR3 contains 18 residues. The DNA for the CDR3 is TGTGCCAGCACTCCGGGGGGGGGGGGGACAGGGGCCGCCTACGAGCAGTACTTC. Amino acids: CASTPGGGGTGAAYEQYF.

The chain has TRBV12-3 or TRBV12-4 and TRBJ2-2; 7 nucleotides line up with TRBD2. This CDR3 contains 17 residues. V shed 5 bases and J 1 base; nucleotides not matched to a gene: 10. The CDR3 DNA sequence: TGTGCCAGCAGTATAATAATAGCGGGCGGGAACACCGGGGAGCTGTTTTTT. Translation gives CASSIIIAGGNTGELFF.

The chain joins TRBV2 to TRBJ1-2; tentative D call: TRBD1 (6 bases). There are 13 residues in the CDR3. V was shortened by 6 bases and J by 6 bases, with 14 bases between the two germline ends. Germline CDR1 and CDR2: SNHLY and FYNNEI. CDR3 DNA sequence: TGTGCCAGCAGATTGGACAGAGGGAATGGCTACACCTTC. Protein sequence: CASRLDRGNGYTF.

For this clonotype: An end of the junction does not agree with germline; a read error may underlie this. This sequence joins TRBV10-3 and TRBJ2-7; D possibly corresponds to TRBD2 (6 bases). The CDR3 sequence is 14 residues long. The germline V gene encodes CDR1 ENHRY and CDR2 SYGVKD. CDR3 DNA sequence: TGTGCCATCGGTGAACGACTAGGCCCCCACGAGCAGTACTTC. This gives the protein CAIGERLGPHEQYF.

This clonotype appeared a few times. The chain employs TRBV19 and TRBJ1-2, with D uncertain. Trimming cost V 5 bases and J 8 bases, with 18 bases left between them. The CDR3 loop spans 14 amino acids. CDR1 LNHDA and CDR2 SQIVND come from the germline V gene (reference sequence). DNA for the CDR3: TGTGCCAGTAGTCCCGACTCCACGGCGTGGGGCTACACCTTC. This codes for CASSPDSTAWGYTF. The full variable domain, rest sourced from reference TRBV19 and TRBJ1-2, is DGGITQSPKYLFRKEGQNVTLSCEQNLNHDAMYWYRQDPGQGLRLIYYSQIVNDFQKGDIAEGYSVSREKKESFPLTVTSAQKNPTAFYLCASSPDSTAWGYTFGSGTRLTVV.

For the CDR3, the DNA is TGTGCCAGCAGCCCAAAGTTTGGGACAGCCAACACCGGGGAGCTGTTTTTT. As protein: CASSPKFGTANTGELFF. This chain joins TRBV7-9 and TRBJ2-2; 7 positions agree with TRBD1. The ends lost 5 bases at V and 2 bases at J; junction bases unmatched: 11. In germline, CDR1 is SEHNR, CDR2 FQNEAQ (reference sequence). The CDR3 runs 17 residues.

The chain carries TRBV29-1 and TRBJ2-7; 11 bases map to TRBD1. Germline CDR1 SQVTM, CDR2 ANQGSEA. The V gene end was trimmed by 2 bases and the J gene end by 6 bases; junction bases not matched to a gene: 3. The CDR3 contains 13 residues. CDR3 in amino acids: CSVERTGGFEQYF. As DNA, the CDR3 is TGCAGCGTTGAAAGGACAGGGGGCTTCGAGCAGTACTTC.

The chain joins TRBV9 to TRBJ2-6; 11 bases align to TRBD2. The germline CDR1 and CDR2 sequences are SGDLS and YYNGEE. The CDR3 extends over 17 amino acids. Trimming removed 4 bases from V and 0 bases from J; junction bases left unmatched: 3. CDR3 region: CASSTSGGYSGANVLTF. The DNA of the CDR3 is TGTGCCAGCAGCACTAGCGGGGGTTACTCTGGGGCCAACGTCCTGACTTTC.

This chain connects TRBV29-1 to TRBJ1-2, with 7 bases fitting TRBD1. CDR1 is SQVTM and CDR2 is ANQGSEA in the germline V gene. V shed 7 bases and J 4 bases; nucleotides not matched to a gene: 3. The CDR3 runs to 11 residues. The DNA of the CDR3 is TGCAGCGATCGGGACAGCTATGGCTACACCTTC. This codes for CSDRDSYGYTF.

This clonotype appeared a few times. The chain recombines TRBV18 with TRBJ2-2; the D gene is possibly TRBD2 (6 bases). The CDR3 is 15 residues long. Trimming cost V 0 bases and J 5 bases, with 10 bases left between them. In germline, CDR1 is KGHSH, CDR2 LQKENI. DNA for the CDR3: TGTGCCAGCTCACCACCGGGCGGGGAGACCGGGGAGCTGTTTTTT. Its translation is CASSPPGGETGELFF.

This sequence joins TRBV7-9 and TRBJ2-5; D tentatively fits TRBD1 or TRBD2 (5 bases each). Trimming took off 5 bases at V and 5 bases at J, with 18 bases between the two ends. From germline, CDR1 is SEHNR and CDR2 FQNEAQ (reference sequence). CDR3 length equals 15 residues. The CDR3 region has the DNA TGTGCCAGCAGCGGGGGTTTGGTACTCGGGGAGACCCAGTACTTC. As protein: CASSGGLVLGETQYF. The full variable domain, in which reference TRBV7-9 and TRBJ2-5 provide the parts outside the CDR3, is DTGVSQNPRHKITKRGQNVTFRCDPISEHNRLYWYRQTLGQGPEFLTYFQNEAQLEKSRLLSDRFSAERPKGSFSTLEIQRTEQGDSAMYLCASSGGLVLGETQYFGPGTRLLVL.

This clonotype was observed a handful of times. The CDR3 sequence is CASNPGQSYEQYF. The CDR3 nucleotides are TGTGCCAGCAACCCGGGACAGAGCTACGAGCAGTACTTC. The chain combines TRBV28 with TRBJ2-7; 7 positions agree with TRBD1. The CDR3 spans 13 residues. After removal of 7 bases from V and 3 bases from J, the junction contained 6 bases not matched to a gene. Germline loops: CDR1 MDHEN, CDR2 SYDVKM.

In its sample, this clonotype was seen many times. V gene TRBV2 combines with J gene TRBJ2-3; 7 bases fit TRBD2. This CDR3 has 15 amino acids. V gave up 4 bases and J gave up 6 bases; unmatched junction bases: 10. Germline V gives CDR1 SNHLY, CDR2 FYNNEI. The DNA of the CDR3 is TGTGCCAGCAGTGCTTCCGGGACTACGGCGGATACGCAGTATTTT. This codes for CASSASGTTADTQYF.

This clonotype was detected ten times or more. The chain carries TRBV3-1 and TRBJ2-1; the match to TRBD2 covers 13 bases. V lost 3 bases and J lost 10; bases outside the gene matches: 3. This CDR3 is built from 14 residues. Germline V gene sequence: CDR1 LGHDT, CDR2 YNNKEL (reference sequence). Here the CDR3 DNA reads TGTGCCAGCAGCCAGGCACTAGCGGGAGGGGAGCAGTTCTTC. This translates into CASSQALAGGEQFF.